One and the same sample provided the 16 T cell receptor beta chains below, sequenced in a study of lymphopenia after photon versus proton radiotherapy. Libraries were prepared by immunoSEQ multiplex PCR; TCRdb keeps only in-frame clonotypes and omits some of them. Counted here are 150,000 to 200,000 clones, around nine tenths occurring once; the ten biggest clones make up around 4.5%. The starting material was peripheral blood, obtained from a patient treated with photon-based radiotherapy. Receptors originate from a man over 45 with gastric cancer.

Remarks on this clone: This specimen includes other DNA sequences encoding the same CDR3. This rearrangement joins TRBV5-1 to TRBJ2-7; TRBD1 is a possible D gene (6 bases). The CDR3 consists of 13 residues. CDR1 is SGHRS, CDR2 YFSETQ, per germline. V lost 0 bases and J 3 bases, leaving 7 bases between the germline ends. In DNA form, the CDR3 reads TGCGCCAGCAGCTTGGGACAGGACTACGAGCAGTACTTC. It is translated as CASSLGQDYEQYF.

This chain uses TRBV5-6 with TRBJ2-1; no clear D. The CDR3 has 15 amino acids. V was cut by 2 bases and J by 0 bases, with 9 bases left in between. Germline V gives CDR1 SGHDT, CDR2 YYEEEE. The chain's CDR3 is CASSFGPSSYNEQFF. CDR3 in DNA: TGTGCCAGCAGCTTCGGGCCGAGCTCCTACAATGAGCAGTTCTTC. Based on the CDR3 plus reference TRBV5-6 and TRBJ2-1, the full variable domain is DAGVTQSPTHLIKTRGQQVTLRCSPKSGHDTVSWYQQALGQGPQFIFQYYEEEERQRGNFPDRFSGHQFPNYSSELNVNALLLGDSALYLCASSFGPSSYNEQFFGPGTRLTVL.

The chain joins TRBV7-9 to TRBJ1-4; D is unclear. V lost 2 bases and J lost 5, with 9 bases in between. Germline CDR1 reads SEHNR; CDR2 reads FQNEAQ (reference sequence). The CDR3 sequence is 14 residues long. The CDR3 nucleotides are TGTGCCAGCAGCTTAATCGGGAGAAATGAAAAACTGTTTTTT. It is translated as CASSLIGRNEKLFF.

In this sample, this clone turned up once. The chain carries TRBV9 and TRBJ1-1; TRBD1 is a possible D gene (6 bases). CDR1 SGDLS and CDR2 YYNGEE come from the germline V gene. The CDR3 totals 16 residues. Trimming left V 4 bases short and J 0 bases short, with 16 bases between. CDR3 bases: TGTGCCAGCAGCCCACGACAGGTCAAGATGAACACTGAAGCTTTCTTT. Translated: CASSPRQVKMNTEAFF.

The J gene is TRBJ2-7, the V gene TRBV25-1, with D unclear. Looked up from germline, CDR1 is MGHDK and CDR2 is SYGVNS. V was cut by 8 bases and J by 1 base, with 12 bases left in between. The CDR3 is 13 amino acids. The CDR3 nucleotides are TGTGCCAGCCTCGGAGAGGCTTCCTACGAGCAGTACTTC. Translation gives CASLGEASYEQYF.

The V gene is TRBV19, the J gene TRBJ2-7, with D tentatively TRBD1 (6 bases). CDR1 is LNHDA and CDR2 is SQIVND in the germline V gene (reference sequence). This CDR3 spans 14 amino acids. Trimming left V 3 bases short and J 7 bases short, with 16 bases between. CDR3 loop: CASSIRDNGMEQYF. Written as DNA, the CDR3 is TGTGCCAGTAGTATTCGGGACAATGGTATGGAGCAGTACTTC.

The V and J genes are TRBV7-2 and TRBJ2-7, with TRBD2 identical over 8 bases. The CDR3 has 16 residues. The germline V gene encodes CDR1 SGHTA and CDR2 FQGNSA. The junction had 7 bases not matched to a gene; V was cut back by 3 bases and J by 0 bases. The CDR3 here is CASSLAGAGASYEQYF. DNA for the CDR3: TGTGCCAGCAGCTTGGCGGGAGCGGGAGCCTCCTACGAGCAGTACTTC.

The chain has TRBV5-1 and TRBJ2-3, with 7 bases fitting TRBD1. The CDR3 has 13 amino acids. Germline loops: CDR1 SGHRS, CDR2 YFSETQ. With 7 bases clipped from V and 2 bases from J, the junction kept 4 bases outside the gene matches. In DNA, the CDR3 is TGCGCCAGCGCACAGGGGCCCACAGATACGCAGTATTTT. It specifies CASAQGPTDTQYF.

V and J are TRBV15 and TRBJ1-1; the D is unclear. Germline V gene sequence: CDR1 LNHNV, CDR2 YYDKDF (reference sequence). Trimming shortened V by 3 bases and J by 1 base, and 3 bases separated the two germline ends. The CDR3 is 12 amino acids. The chain's CDR3 is CATSSENTEAFF. In DNA, the CDR3 is TGTGCCACCAGCAGCGAGAACACTGAAGCTTTCTTT. The full variable domain, rest sourced from reference TRBV15 and TRBJ1-1, is DAMVIQNPRYQVTQFGKPVTLSCSQTLNHNVMYWYQQKSSQAPKLLFHYYDKDFNNEADTPDNFQSRRPNTSFCFLDIRSPGLGDTAMYLCATSSENTEAFFGQGTRLTVV.

V and J are TRBV2 and TRBJ2-7; D not certain. Germline V gene lookup returns CDR1 SNHLY and CDR2 FYNNEI. The CDR3 is 16 residues long. The V end lost 6 bases, the J end lost 4 bases, and 22 bases lay between the germline ends. The CDR3 DNA reads as TGTGCCAGCAGGGCCCGACGGTTGAGTTTGTTTTACGAGCAGTACTTC. Protein: CASRARRLSLFYEQYF.

V is TRBV28 and J is TRBJ2-1; 7 positions match TRBD1. This CDR3 contains 13 residues. Germline V lookup: CDR1 MDHEN, CDR2 SYDVKM. With V trimmed by 3 bases and J by 9 bases, 5 bases remained unmatched. In DNA, the CDR3 is TGTGCCAGCAGTTTGCTCGGACAGGCTGAGCAGTTCTTC. Protein sequence: CASSLLGQAEQFF.

This chain connects TRBV6-5 to TRBJ1-5; TRBD1 matches at 7 bases. The CDR3 contains 14 residues. After removal of 6 bases from V and 2 bases from J, the junction contained 4 bases not matched to a gene. Per germline, CDR1 MNHEY and CDR2 SVGAGI. CDR3 sequence: CASSRQGGNQPQHF. CDR3 DNA: TGTGCCAGCAGCCGACAGGGTGGCAATCAGCCCCAGCATTTT.

The chain couples TRBV18 to TRBJ2-5; D is unclear. Trimming left V 2 bases short and J 3 bases short, with 7 bases between. The CDR3 consists of 13 residues. Germline V gives CDR1 KGHSH, CDR2 LQKENI. The CDR3 DNA reads as TGTGCCAGCTCACCAAATCTAAAAGAGACCCAGTACTTC. The encoded protein is CASSPNLKETQYF.

The V gene is TRBV10-3, the J gene TRBJ2-7, with D perhaps matching TRBD1 (5 bases). The CDR3 sequence is 16 residues long. Trimming removed 4 bases from V and 3 bases from J, with 19 bases in between. Germline V gene lookup returns CDR1 ENHRY and CDR2 SYGVKD. CDR3 nucleotides: TGTGCCATCAGTGTATTCTCCGGCAGGGCCGACTACGAGCAGTACTTC. Amino acid sequence: CAISVFSGRADYEQYF.

This sequence joins TRBV7-8 and TRBJ2-5, with TRBD2 identical over 7 bases. The CDR3 runs 14 residues. With V trimmed by 4 bases and J by 0 bases, 2 bases remained unmatched. Germline-derived CDR1 and CDR2 are SGHVS and FQNEAQ. This chain's CDR3 is CASSWGGYQETQYF. Here the CDR3 DNA reads TGTGCCAGCAGCTGGGGGGGGTACCAAGAGACCCAGTACTTC.

This chain joins TRBV7-2 and TRBJ2-7; 9 bases fit TRBD2. The CDR3 contains 16 residues. Trimming at V came to 5 bases and at J to 7 bases, leaving 15 bases not matched to a gene. The germline CDR1 and CDR2 sequences are SGHTA and FQGNSA. As DNA, the CDR3 is TGTGCCAGCAGCATTGGATCGGGCGGGAGGGCCAGGGAGCAGTACTTC. Its protein product is CASSIGSGGRAREQYF. Using reference TRBV7-2 and TRBJ2-7 for the parts outside the CDR3, the full variable domain is GAGVSQSPSNKVTEKGKDVELRCDPISGHTALYWYRQSLGQGLEFLIYFQGNSAPDKSGLPSDRFSAERTGGSVSTLTIQRTQQEDSAVYLCASSIGSGGRAREQYFGPGTRLTVT.